One and the same sample provided the 19 T cell receptor beta chains below, sequenced in a study of graft-versus-host responses after intestinal transplantation. TCRdb keeps only in-frame clones here, not all; method: immunoSEQ multiplex PCR. Found here are some 40,000 clones, 90% to 95% of them singletons; the top ten hold approximately 4.4%. Material: PBMCs, obtained 524 days after transplant. These receptors were taken from a human patient who received an intestinal transplant, so some T cells may come from the graft donor.

The chain uses TRBV2 and TRBJ2-7, with 12 positions matching TRBD1. Germline values: CDR1 SNHLY, CDR2 FYNNEI. Unmatched junction bases numbered 4, after V lost 6 bases and J lost 4 bases. The CDR3 runs to 14 residues. The CDR3 sequence: CASRGQGAWYEQYF. Here the CDR3 DNA reads TGTGCCAGCAGGGGACAGGGGGCCTGGTACGAGCAGTACTTC.

The chain links TRBV27 to TRBJ2-7; 8 positions match TRBD2. Germline CDR1 and CDR2: MNHEY and SMNVEV (reference sequence). CDR3 length equals 14 residues. The ends lost 6 bases at V and 2 bases at J; junction bases unmatched: 6. The CDR3 protein is CASRPGLVTYEQYF. Written as DNA, the CDR3 is TGTGCCAGCAGACCGGGACTAGTGACCTACGAGCAGTACTTC.

This sequence joins TRBV9 and TRBJ2-1; TRBD2 matches at 14 bases. The CDR3 has 16 amino acids. Germline V gene lookup returns CDR1 SGDLS and CDR2 YYNGEE. Trimming at V came to 4 bases and at J to 5 bases, leaving 5 bases not matched to a gene. CDR3 nucleotides: TGTGCCAGCAGCCGGGGACTAGCGGGAGCGGACAATGAGCAGTTCTTC. Amino acid sequence: CASSRGLAGADNEQFF.

The gene calls are TRBV10-2 and TRBJ2-7; 7 nucleotides agree with TRBD1. Trimming took 6 bases from V and 3 from J; bases not matched to a gene: 5. CDR3 length equals 13 residues. CDR1 is WSHSY and CDR2 is SAAADI in the germline V gene. Here the CDR3 reads CASRETGYYEQYF. CDR3 nucleotides: TGCGCCAGCAGGGAGACAGGGTACTACGAGCAGTACTTC.

CDR3 sequence (DNA): TGTGCCAGCAGTTTCGACAGTCACACCGGGGAGCTGTTTTTT. Translated, it gives CASSFDSHTGELFF. The chain couples TRBV7-9 to TRBJ2-2; tentative D call: TRBD1 (5 bases). Trimming cost V 6 bases and J 3 bases, with 11 bases left between them. Germline V lookup: CDR1 SEHNR, CDR2 FQNEAQ (reference sequence). The CDR3 is 14 residues long.

The chain combines TRBV30 with TRBJ2-4; no clear D gene. Germline assignment: CDR1 GTSNPN and CDR2 SVGIG (reference sequence). The CDR3 extends over 15 amino acids. V was trimmed by 0 bases and J by 0 bases, leaving 9 bases between them. CDR3 in DNA: TGTGCCTGGAGTGTGTCCTGGGTAGCCAAAAACATTCAGTACTTC. This codes for CAWSVSWVAKNIQYF.

This rearrangement joins TRBV30 to TRBJ2-3; D is uncertain. Germline V gene data show CDR1 as GTSNPN and CDR2 as SVGIG (reference sequence). Trimming stripped 2 bases from V and 3 bases from J, with 6 bases between. This CDR3 has 12 residues. The CDR3 coding sequence is TGTGCCTGGAGTAAGGCGACAGATACGCAGTATTTT. The encoded protein is CAWSKATDTQYF.

The chain joins TRBV7-2 to TRBJ2-7, with 10 bases that match TRBD2. J gave up 3 bases and V 9 bases, and 14 bases lay outside the gene matches. Germline V gene sequence: CDR1 SGHTA, CDR2 FQGNSA. The CDR3 length is 16 residues. The CDR3 bases are TGTGCCAGTGCCGGGACTAGCGCGACGAGATACTACGAGCAGTACTTC. This translates into CASAGTSATRYYEQYF.

With respect to this clone: This may be a read error, as it is one base from a much larger clone. The V and J genes are TRBV5-1 and TRBJ1-1; 7 positions agree with TRBD1. The CDR3 is 12 amino acids. V trimming: 3 bases; J trimming: 4 bases; junction bases outside the gene matches: 0. Per the germline V gene, CDR1 is SGHRS and CDR2 is YFSETQ. CDR3 bases: TGCGCCAGCAGCTCAGGGGGCACTGAAGCTTTCTTT. Amino acid sequence: CASSSGGTEAFF.

V is TRBV28 and J is TRBJ1-4; TRBD1 might be the D (5 bases). The CDR3 is 15 amino acids. Trimming cost V 3 bases and J 1 base, with 9 bases left between them. Germline loops: CDR1 MDHEN, CDR2 SYDVKM. CDR3 loop: CASSFREVTNEKLFF. The CDR3 DNA reads as TGTGCCAGCAGTTTCAGGGAAGTAACTAATGAAAAACTGTTTTTT.

The V gene is TRBV4-2, the J gene TRBJ1-6, with no clear D. The ends were cut back, 0 bases at V and 6 bases at J, with 15 bases in the middle. This CDR3 comprises 17 residues. The germline CDR1 and CDR2 sequences are LGHNA and YNFKEQ. In nucleotides, the CDR3 is TGTGCCAGCAGCCAAGATGGAGAGGCAGCCAGTAATTCACCCCTCCACTTT. Amino acids: CASSQDGEAASNSPLHF.

The rearrangement uses TRBV19 and TRBJ1-2, with D unresolved. The CDR3 totals 13 residues. Trimming took off 7 bases at V and 8 bases at J, with 17 bases between the two ends. In germline, CDR1 is LNHDA, CDR2 SQIVND (reference sequence). The CDR3 sequence is CASKSLGLRGYTF. The CDR3 DNA reads as TGTGCCAGTAAATCCCTAGGACTGAGGGGCTACACCTTC.

The gene calls are TRBV4-1 and TRBJ2-2, with 7 bases aligning to TRBD2. From germline, CDR1 is MGHRA and CDR2 YSYEKL. The CDR3 spans 13 residues. Trimming removed 5 bases from V and 5 bases from J; junction bases left unmatched: 2. This chain's CDR3 is CASSTRETGELFF. The CDR3 bases are TGCGCCAGCAGCACGCGGGAGACCGGGGAGCTGTTTTTT.

The chain employs TRBV19 and TRBJ2-7; 8 bases are a match to TRBD2. Germline CDR1 and CDR2: LNHDA and SQIVND (reference sequence). This CDR3 is 10 amino acids long. The DNA of the CDR3 is TGTGCGGGACTAGACTACGAGCAGTACTTC. This encodes CAGLDYEQYF.

CDR3 nucleotide sequence: TGCGCCAGCAGCTTTATGACACCTAGCTCTGGGGCCAACGTCCTGACTTTC. It specifies CASSFMTPSSGANVLTF. The V and J genes are TRBV5-1 and TRBJ2-6; D is uncertain. CDR1 is SGHRS, CDR2 YFSETQ, per germline. V was trimmed by 2 bases and J by 0 bases, leaving 12 bases between them. The CDR3 runs 17 residues.

The genes are TRBV7-9 and TRBJ2-7; tentatively, D is TRBD2 (5 bases). The CDR3 covers 13 residues. The germline V and J ends were trimmed by 1 base and 5 bases, with 9 bases remaining between them. Germline CDR1 and CDR2: SEHNR and FQNEAQ (reference sequence). CDR3 DNA sequence: TGTGCCAGCAGCTTAGACTCACTAGACGAGCAGTACTTC. This translates into CASSLDSLDEQYF.

This clone was picked up one time. V and J are TRBV7-8 and TRBJ2-7; 7 bases match TRBD2. J gave up 4 bases and V 0 bases, and 6 bases lay outside the gene matches. Germline V lookup: CDR1 SGHVS, CDR2 FQNEAQ. The CDR3 is 15 residues long. The CDR3 nucleotides read TGTGCCAGCAGCTTAGCCGGGCTAGCGGAGTACGAGCAGTACTTC. Translation: CASSLAGLAEYEQYF.

The gene calls are TRBV7-6 and TRBJ1-5; D is unclear. The germline V gene has CDR1 SGHVS and CDR2 FNYEAQ. Trimming shortened V by 1 base and J by 6 bases, and 10 bases separated the two germline ends. CDR3 length: 14 residues. The CDR3 DNA reads TGTGCCAGCAGCTTAGGGCAAGGCGGTCAGCCCCAGCATTTT. Its translation: CASSLGQGGQPQHF.

Details on this clone: Because the CDR3's place on the DNA is in doubt, the DNA is left out and the CDR3 is given as listed by TCRdb. The genes are TRBV28 and TRBJ1-2; the D call of TRBD1 is as the table states it, not checked on the DNA. Per the germline V gene, CDR1 is MDHEN and CDR2 is SYDVKM. With termini counted, the CDR3 has 13 amino acids. The CDR3 here is CASSFGTGINRSF.